Following are 17 T cell receptor beta chains from one sample sequenced in a study of the immune and genomic landscape of osteosarcoma. Assay used: immunoSEQ multiplex PCR; TCRdb lists only in-frame clones, some missing. The repertoire holds 2,700 or so clones, with approximately 72% as singletons. The sequenced material came from tumor tissue from a local recurrence in the femur. The receptors stem from a man between 18 and 29 years old with osteosarcoma.

Of note for this clone: Sequence at one end of the junction differs from germline and may be a read error. V is TRBV15 and J is TRBJ2-5, with TRBD2 as a possible D gene (6 bases). Germline V gene sequence: CDR1 LNHNV, CDR2 YYDKDF (reference sequence). The CDR3 is made up of 13 amino acids. The CDR3, as DNA: TGTGCCGCCAGCCGACGACTAGAAGAGACCCAGTACTTC. Its protein product is CAASRRLEETQYF.

This clone came up a few times. The V and J genes are TRBV7-9 and TRBJ2-2; D is unclear. V lost 1 base to trimming and J lost 1 base, with 7 bases between them. The CDR3 spans 15 residues. CDR1 is SEHNR and CDR2 is FQNEAQ in the germline V gene (reference sequence). CDR3 sequence (DNA): TGTGCCAGCAGCTTAGGGCAGATGAACACCGGGGAGCTGTTTTTT. This translates into CASSLGQMNTGELFF.

The chain employs TRBV18 and TRBJ1-3; the D gene is possibly TRBD1 (5 bases). V was pared by 1 base and J by 4 bases, with 11 bases between. CDR3 length: 15 amino acids. Germline V CDR1 and CDR2: KGHSH, LQKENI. The CDR3 sequence is CASSPLAGEGNTIYF. CDR3 DNA: TGTGCCAGCTCACCACTGGCGGGGGAAGGAAACACCATATATTTT.

The chain has TRBV5-4 and TRBJ2-3; D may correspond to TRBD1 or TRBD2 (5 bases each). V was trimmed by 4 bases and J by 3 bases, leaving 15 bases between them. This CDR3 has 15 residues. Germline V gives CDR1 SGHNT, CDR2 YYREEE (reference sequence). DNA for the CDR3: TGTGCCAGCAGCCCCCCCGGGACCCAGACAGATACGCAGTATTTT. Translating it yields CASSPPGTQTDTQYF.

The chain recombines TRBV29-1 with TRBJ2-7, with 8 nucleotides matching TRBD1. The CDR3 contains 12 residues. CDR1 SQVTM and CDR2 ANQGSEA come from the germline V gene. Trimming at V came to 2 bases and at J to 7 bases, leaving 4 bases not matched to a gene. The chain's CDR3 is CSVEPRQGEQYF. The DNA of the CDR3 is TGCAGCGTTGAACCCCGACAGGGGGAGCAGTACTTC.

A note on this clone: Germline is not matched at one junction end, which may reflect a read error. The gene calls are TRBV14 and TRBJ1-2, with TRBD1 identical over 7 bases. The CDR3 extends over 16 amino acids. The germline gives CDR1 SGHDN, CDR2 FVKESK. In DNA form, the CDR3 reads TGTGCCAGCAGCCAACCGAAGGGACAGTTCGACTATGGCCACACCTTC. Its protein product is CASSQPKGQFDYGHTF.

The chain couples TRBV28 to TRBJ2-2; tentatively, D is TRBD2 (5 bases). Germline V gene sequence: CDR1 MDHEN, CDR2 SYDVKM. V was pared by 6 bases and J by 8 bases, with 13 bases between. The CDR3 sequence is 13 residues long. The CDR3 loop is CASSIAFAGELFF. The CDR3 DNA sequence: TGTGCCAGCAGCATAGCGTTTGCTGGGGAGCTGTTTTTT.

The genes are TRBV6-6 and TRBJ2-7; D possibly corresponds to TRBD2 (6 bases). Trimming removed 2 bases from V and 7 bases from J, with 18 bases in between. The germline V gene encodes CDR1 MNHNY and CDR2 SVGAGI (reference sequence). The CDR3 consists of 15 residues. CDR3 loop: CASSYGRDESGEQYF. CDR3 bases: TGTGCCAGCAGTTACGGACGGGATGAAAGCGGGGAGCAGTACTTC.

This chain uses TRBV11-2 with TRBJ2-5; no reliable D call. The J call may be wrong; the DNA end is better matched by TRBJ2-7. CDR3 length equals 11 residues. CDR1 is SGHAT, CDR2 FQNNGV, per germline. Here the CDR3 reads CASSFANEQYF. The CDR3 region has the DNA TGTGCCAGCAGCTTCGCCAACGAGCAGTACTTC.

The rearrangement uses TRBV5-5 and TRBJ2-1, with 9 nucleotides matching TRBD1. The CDR3 is made up of 17 amino acids. Germline CDR1 SGHKS, CDR2 YYEKEE (reference sequence). V shed 4 bases and J 4 bases; nucleotides not matched to a gene: 12. CDR3 bases: TGTGCCAGCAGCCCCCGTATTCGGGACAGGGCATACAATGAGCAGTTCTTC. It encodes CASSPRIRDRAYNEQFF. The full variable domain, its missing parts supplied by reference TRBV5-5 and TRBJ2-1, is DAGVTQSPTHLIKTRGQQVTLRCSPISGHKSVSWYQQVLGQGPQFIFQYYEKEERGRGNFPDRFSARQFPNYSSELNVNALLLGDSALYLCASSPRIRDRAYNEQFFGPGTRLTVL.

The chain carries TRBV19 and TRBJ2-7; perhaps TRBD1 as D (5 bases). This CDR3 has 11 residues. Between the trimmed V and J ends, which lost 3 bases and 9 bases, there was a span of 9 bases. CDR1 and CDR2 from the germline V gene are LNHDA and SQIVND (reference sequence). The CDR3 region is CASSMGQGQYF. CDR3 DNA: TGTGCCAGTAGTATGGGGCAGGGGCAGTACTTC.

The rearrangement links TRBV28 to TRBJ2-2; 7 bases fit TRBD1. After removal of 6 bases from V and 4 bases from J, the junction contained 5 bases not matched to a gene. The CDR3 is made up of 14 amino acids. In germline, CDR1 is MDHEN, CDR2 SYDVKM. The CDR3 sequence: CASRGGYSTGELFF. The CDR3, as DNA: TGTGCCAGCAGAGGGGGCTATTCCACCGGGGAGCTGTTTTTT.

The chain combines TRBV11-2 with TRBJ1-1, with unresolved D. There are 11 residues in the CDR3. CDR1 and CDR2 (germline): SGHAT, FQNNGV. Trimming shortened V by 5 bases and J by 7 bases, and 8 bases separated the two germline ends. For the CDR3, the DNA is TGTGCCAGCAGCCGAACGATTGAAGCTTTCTTT. It codes for CASSRTIEAFF.

V is TRBV25-1 and J is TRBJ2-5, with D perhaps TRBD1 or TRBD2 (5 bases each). This CDR3 spans 12 amino acids. Germline V gene sequence: CDR1 MGHDK, CDR2 SYGVNS. The ends were cut back, 3 bases at V and 10 bases at J, with 12 bases in the middle. CDR3: CASSDPGPYQYF. The CDR3 bases are TGTGCCAGCAGTGATCCGGGACCGTACCAGTACTTC.

The chain carries TRBV28 and TRBJ1-4; D remains unclear. CDR3 size: 13 residues. V lost 4 bases and J 7 bases, leaving 10 bases between the germline ends. The germline V gene encodes CDR1 MDHEN and CDR2 SYDVKM. CDR3 amino acids: CASSSPPGEKLFF. In nucleotides, the CDR3 is TGTGCCAGCAGTTCCCCGCCAGGTGAAAAACTGTTTTTT.

This chain connects TRBV15 to TRBJ2-3; no clear D gene. The germline V and J ends were trimmed by 3 bases and 0 bases, with 13 bases remaining between them. This CDR3 is built from 16 residues. CDR1 and CDR2 from the germline V gene are LNHNV and YYDKDF (reference sequence). CDR3 DNA: TGTGCCACCAGCAGTGTTAAAGGTACCAGCACAGATACGCAGTATTTT. It encodes CATSSVKGTSTDTQYF.

V is TRBV9 and J is TRBJ2-1; TRBD2 might be the D (5 bases). The CDR3 has 13 residues. V was cut by 7 bases and J by 3 bases, with 11 bases left in between. CDR1 and CDR2 from the germline V gene are SGDLS and YYNGEE. This CDR3 reads CASADGDYNEQFF. The CDR3 nucleotides are TGTGCCAGCGCCGACGGGGACTACAATGAGCAGTTCTTC.